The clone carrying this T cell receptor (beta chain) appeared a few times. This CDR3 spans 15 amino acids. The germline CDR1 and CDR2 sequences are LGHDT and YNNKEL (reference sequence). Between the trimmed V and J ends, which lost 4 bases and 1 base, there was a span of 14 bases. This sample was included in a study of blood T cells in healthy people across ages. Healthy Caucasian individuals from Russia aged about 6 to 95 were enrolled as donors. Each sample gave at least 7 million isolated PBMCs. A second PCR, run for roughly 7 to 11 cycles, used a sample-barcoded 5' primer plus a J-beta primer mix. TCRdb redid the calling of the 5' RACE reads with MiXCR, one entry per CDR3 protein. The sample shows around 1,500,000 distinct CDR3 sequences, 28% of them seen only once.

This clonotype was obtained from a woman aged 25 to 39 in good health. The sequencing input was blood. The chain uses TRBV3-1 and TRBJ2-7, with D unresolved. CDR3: CASSLRGEGSYEQYF. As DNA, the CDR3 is TGTGCCAGCAGCCTGCGTGGGGAAGGGTCCTACGAGCAGTACTTC.